The T cell receptor (beta chain) under discussion was sequenced for a study of cytomegalovirus exposure and HLA in healthy donors. General study points: A later analysis reportedly found fewer N-insertions in an Asian-associated ancestry cluster than the approximately 700-donor mean. As a later analysis showed, several of the most significant clusters appeared to be linked to common viral pathogens. In vitro, three CMV-associated chains proved specific for CMV antigens. An analysis was carried out at a later point. It showed that HLA-associated TCR beta chains were more clonally expanded than equally common non-associated chains.

To note about this clone: Its antigen is unknown.

In the PCR, 60 Vbeta and 13 Jbeta primers were used. Method: immunoSEQ multiplex PCR; TCRdb's copy keeps in-frame clones and lacks some. Of some 200,000 clones in the sample, roughly four fifths were seen once. This clonotype originated in a girl aged 2-10 years in good health and CMV-seronegative. The sequencing sample was made of PBMCs.

The CDR3 DNA sequence: TGTGCCATCAGTGAGTCCGGGAGTACTGGAAACACCATATATTTT. This gives the protein CAISESGSTGNTIYF. The genes are TRBV10-3 and TRBJ1-3; D is unresolved. The CDR3 runs 15 residues. Per germline, CDR1 ENHRY and CDR2 SYGVKD. The V gene lost 0 bases and the J gene lost 2 bases, with 8 bases spanning the gap.